The sequence of this T cell receptor beta chain was determined in a study of response to subunit inactivated influenza vaccine (dated by TCRdb to between 2017 and 2018). Describing the broader study: Deep quantitative profiling of the T cell receptor repertoire was used in the study to follow responses to a trivalent subunit inactivated influenza vaccine. Overall study results and their limits: The authors suggested that each seasonal influenza vaccination may recruit only a limited number of new T cells.

From its cysteine to its phenylalanine, the CDR3 spans 14 amino acids. Only CDR3 DNA is held: 42 bases, read in frame from base 1. Looking up the germline V gene (reference sequence) yields CDR1 LNHDA and CDR2 SQIVND. A distance of 13 bases separates the germline ends of V and J, which lose 6 bases and 1 base respectively. In regard to this clonotype: Its antigen has not been determined. Base quality data are lacking; no much larger clone is found one base away.

To prepare the library, RT-PCR was applied. Sequenced on an Illumina HiSeq 2500. TCRdb trimmed the raw reads at Q25, called clones with MiXCR and kept productive beta chains. Identical CDR3 protein sequences are pooled into one entry, listed with their most common genes and DNA. The sample profile shows approximately 700,000 distinct CDR3 sequences; 15% to 18% of them were found once. Approximately 10% of the sample belongs to the ten largest clones. The chain is made from TRBV19 and TRBJ2-7; the D gene identity is not certain. The TCR sequence derives from a man over 45 who received an inactivated influenza vaccine. Donor details come from another sample of the same person, matched by shared clones. The source material was PBMCs from blood, sampled about 11 days after vaccination. The CDR3 here reads CASSSLGRSYEQYF. The sequence in DNA is TGTGCCAGTAGCTCCCTCGGCAGATCCTACGAGCAGTACTTC.